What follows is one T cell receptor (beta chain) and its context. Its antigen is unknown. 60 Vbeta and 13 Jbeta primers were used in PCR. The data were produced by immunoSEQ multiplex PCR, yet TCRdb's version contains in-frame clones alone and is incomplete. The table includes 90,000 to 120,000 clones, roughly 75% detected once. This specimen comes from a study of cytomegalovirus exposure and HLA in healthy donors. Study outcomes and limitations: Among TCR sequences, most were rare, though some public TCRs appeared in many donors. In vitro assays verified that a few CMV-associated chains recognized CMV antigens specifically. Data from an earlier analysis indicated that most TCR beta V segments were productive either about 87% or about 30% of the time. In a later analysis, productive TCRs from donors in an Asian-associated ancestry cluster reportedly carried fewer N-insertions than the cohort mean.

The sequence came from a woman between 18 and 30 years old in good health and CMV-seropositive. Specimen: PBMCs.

CDR3 sequence (DNA): TGCGCCTCAAGGGGCCTACGGATTGACCGGCATGAGCAGTTCTTC. Translating gives CASRGLRIDRHEQFF. This chain joins TRBV29-1 and TRBJ2-1; D is perhaps TRBD1 (5 bases). CDR1 and CDR2 (germline): SQVTM, ANQGSEA. This CDR3 has 15 amino acids.